A single sample is the source of the 22 T cell receptor beta chains below, sequenced in a study of human T cells and chemical hapten exposure. TCRdb re-called the RACE reads through MiXCR, storing one row per CDR3 protein. The top ten hold about 2.5% of the sample, which has more than 250,000 distinct CDR3 sequences, 8.6% seen once. Time point in this sample: pre-sensitization, week 0. Treatment of the sample: therapeutic diphenylcyclopropenone sensitization with weekly scalp DPC. Here the sequenced sample was whole blood, taken in connection with sensitization to the hapten diphenylcyclopropenone (DPC). The receptors come from a woman in her 40s with alopecia areata. Some clones in this sample may be carry-over from other donors' samples.

This clonotype appeared a few times. The chain links TRBV20-1 to TRBJ2-3, with 9 bases lining up with TRBD2. This CDR3 has 12 residues. Germline V CDR1 and CDR2: DFQATT, SNEGSKA (reference sequence). V shed 0 bases and J 14 bases; nucleotides not matched to a gene: 6. The CDR3 DNA is TGCAGTGCTAGAGACCCCGGGACTAGCATGTATTTT. Translation: CSARDPGTSMYF.

This clonotype was found many times. The rearrangement joins TRBV28 to TRBJ2-3, with D possibly matching TRBD1 (7 bases). The CDR3 is made up of 15 amino acids. The V and J ends lost 5 bases and 4 bases respectively, with 16 bases between them. Germline assignment: CDR1 MDHEN and CDR2 SYDVKM. The CDR3 here is CASSDPGGLSDTQYF. CDR3 DNA: TGTGCCAGCAGTGATCCAGGGGGACTGTCAGATACGCAGTATTTT.

The chain employs TRBV20-1 and TRBJ1-2, with TRBD1 identical over 7 bases. V lost 1 base, J lost 4 bases, and 3 bases stayed unmatched. The CDR3 contains 13 residues. Germline CDR1 and CDR2: DFQATT and SNEGSKA (reference sequence). CDR3 nucleotide sequence: TGCAGTGCTAGAGCGTCAGGGGGCTATGGCTACACCTTC. It encodes CSARASGGYGYTF.

This rearrangement joins TRBV2 to TRBJ1-2; 9 bases line up with TRBD1. The CDR3 loop spans 13 amino acids. Germline trimming cut 6 bases from V and 6 bases from J; bases unmatched to any gene: 5. Germline loops: CDR1 SNHLY, CDR2 FYNNEI. The CDR3 region is CASRWTGADGYTF. The DNA of the CDR3 is TGTGCCAGCAGGTGGACAGGGGCGGATGGCTACACCTTC.

This clonotype was counted many times. This chain joins TRBV10-3 and TRBJ2-1; D may be TRBD1 (6 bases). The CDR3 is 13 amino acids. V dropped 2 bases and J dropped 7 bases, with 9 bases sitting between them. Germline-derived CDR1 and CDR2 are ENHRY and SYGVKD. For the CDR3, the DNA is TGTGCCATCAGTGAGAAACAGGGAAATGAGCAGTTCTTC. Translation: CAISEKQGNEQFF.

The chain combines TRBV7-2 with TRBJ2-3; D gene ambiguous. Trimming took off 5 bases at V and 5 bases at J, with 11 bases between the two ends. Germline V gene lookup returns CDR1 SGHTA and CDR2 FQGNSA. This CDR3 region has 13 residues. CDR3 DNA: TGTGCCAGCAGCCCCCCCAAAGGAGATACGCAGTATTTT. It codes for CASSPPKGDTQYF.

This clonotype has more than one count but fewer than ten. This chain uses TRBV12-3 or TRBV12-4 with TRBJ1-1; D uncertain. This CDR3 comprises 14 residues. V lost 6 bases to trimming and J lost 0 bases, with 11 bases between them. CDR3 sequence (DNA): TGTGCCAGCAGGGTGACAACCATGAACACTGAAGCTTTCTTT. Protein: CASRVTTMNTEAFF.

This clonotype occurred many times. The chain recombines TRBV7-9 with TRBJ1-4; TRBD1 matches at 7 bases. CDR3 length equals 14 residues. CDR1 and CDR2 from the germline V gene are SEHNR and FQNEAQ (reference sequence). The J segment lost 8 bases and the V segment lost 5 bases, leaving 8 bases of the junction unmatched. CDR3 DNA sequence: TGTGCCAGCAGCGACAGGGTTTACGGGGAAAAACTGTTTTTT. This translates into CASSDRVYGEKLFF.

V is TRBV28 and J is TRBJ2-1, with D hard to call. V shed 4 bases and J shed 10 bases, with 11 bases lying between them. CDR1 MDHEN and CDR2 SYDVKM come from the germline V gene. This CDR3 has 12 residues. The chain's CDR3 is CASSSGPREQFF. The CDR3 nucleotides are TGTGCCAGCAGTTCGGGCCCCAGGGAGCAGTTCTTC.

This clonotype came up many times. V and J are TRBV6-5 and TRBJ2-1; 9 bases fit TRBD2. CDR1 and CDR2 from the germline V gene are MNHEY and SVGAGI. Losses at the gene ends were 4 bases for V and 11 bases for J; bases not matched to a gene: 3. The CDR3 runs 12 residues. The CDR3 bases are TGTGCCAGCAGTTCGTCTAGCGGGAAGCAGTTCTTC. Translation gives CASSSSSGKQFF.

This clonotype was observed a handful of times. This rearrangement joins TRBV12-3 or TRBV12-4 to TRBJ1-5; tentative D call: TRBD1 (6 bases). Trimming removed 6 bases from V and 0 bases from J, with 18 bases in between. The CDR3 contains 17 residues. CDR3 amino acids: CASSALGGGHSNQPQHF. The CDR3 nucleotides read TGTGCCAGCAGCGCCCTTGGGGGGGGCCATAGCAATCAGCCCCAGCATTTT.

The V and J genes are TRBV7-2 and TRBJ2-1; D perhaps matches TRBD1 (5 bases). Germline V gene data show CDR1 as SGHTA and CDR2 as FQGNSA. The length of the CDR3 is 13 residues. The V gene lost 1 base and the J gene lost 9 bases, with 10 bases spanning the gap. CDR3 in DNA: TGTGCCAGCAGCTTAGAGTCCAGGGTTGAGCAGTTCTTC. This codes for CASSLESRVEQFF.

The J gene is TRBJ2-4, the V gene TRBV4-3; D is unclear. The CDR3 has 12 amino acids. V shed 4 bases and J shed 6 bases, with 7 bases lying between them. CDR1 and CDR2 (germline): LGHNA, YSLEER. The CDR3 here is CASSRVGNIQYF. CDR3 in DNA: TGCGCCAGCAGCCGCGTAGGAAACATTCAGTACTTC.

This clonotype was detected a few times. The chain uses TRBV3-1 and TRBJ2-5; D is undetermined. The CDR3 contains 14 residues. V was cut by 0 bases and J by 2 bases, with 7 bases left in between. Germline CDR1 is LGHDT and CDR2 is YNNKEL (reference sequence). In DNA, the CDR3 is TGTGCCAGCAGCCAAGAAGTTCAGCAAGAGACCCAGTACTTC. It translates to CASSQEVQQETQYF.

In its sample, this clonotype was seen a few times. The chain uses TRBV3-1 and TRBJ2-1; 8 bases are a match to TRBD1. The germline gives CDR1 LGHDT, CDR2 YNNKEL (reference sequence). Trimming cost V 4 bases and J 7 bases; bases outside gene matches: 6. The CDR3 is 14 amino acids. The CDR3 loop is CASSPTGAFNEQFF. DNA of the CDR3: TGTGCCAGCAGCCCGACAGGGGCGTTTAATGAGCAGTTCTTC.

This clonotype was observed a single time. The chain uses TRBV13 and TRBJ1-1, with 9 bases identical to TRBD1. The CDR3 loop spans 16 amino acids. Germline values: CDR1 PRHDT, CDR2 FYEKMQ (reference sequence). V lost 1 base, J lost 6 bases, and 9 bases stayed unmatched. DNA for the CDR3: TGTGCCAGCAGCTTAGCCCACGGAACAGGGGGCCCTGAAGCTTTCTTT. This sequence encodes CASSLAHGTGGPEAFF. The full variable domain, in which reference TRBV13 and TRBJ1-1 provide the parts outside the CDR3, is AAGVIQSPRHLIKEKRETATLKCYPIPRHDTVYWYQQGPGQDPQFLISFYEKMQSDKGSIPDRFSAQQFSDYHSELNMSSLELGDSALYFCASSLAHGTGGPEAFFGQGTRLTVV.

This clonotype has a handful of counts. The rearrangement joins TRBV6-5 to TRBJ2-3; TRBD1 matches at 7 bases. The V gene end was trimmed by 6 bases and the J gene end by 4 bases; junction bases not matched to a gene: 7. The CDR3 extends over 14 amino acids. The V gene's germline CDR1 is MNHEY and CDR2 SVGAGI. Here the CDR3 reads CASRLQGLADTQYF. The CDR3 DNA sequence: TGTGCCAGCAGATTACAGGGGTTGGCAGATACGCAGTATTTT.

This rearrangement joins TRBV27 to TRBJ2-7, with D perhaps given as TRBD1 or TRBD2 (5 bases each). The CDR3 is made up of 14 amino acids. The V gene's germline CDR1 is MNHEY and CDR2 SMNVEV (reference sequence). Trimming stripped 9 bases from V and 8 bases from J, with 23 bases between. CDR3 sequence: CASKINRDPGQQYF. The DNA of the CDR3 is TGTGCCAGTAAAATTAACCGGGACCCCGGACAGCAGTACTTC.

This clonotype came up a few times. The rearrangement joins TRBV6-2 or TRBV6-3 to TRBJ2-1, with D perhaps matching TRBD2 (6 bases). V lost 8 bases and J lost 7, with 9 bases in between. The CDR3 has 11 residues. Germline CDR1 MNHEY, CDR2 SVGEGT. CDR3 coding DNA: TGTGCCAGCGGGAGGAGGAATGAGCAGTTCTTC. Amino acid sequence: CASGRRNEQFF.

This clonotype is categorized as medium-sized. The chain is built from TRBV27 and TRBJ2-1; tentatively, D is TRBD1 (5 bases). The CDR3 runs 15 residues. Germline-derived CDR1 and CDR2 are MNHEY and SMNVEV (reference sequence). Trimming removed 0 bases from V and 7 bases from J, with 13 bases in between. The CDR3 is CASSLSSRGYNEQFF. The CDR3 DNA follows: TGTGCCAGCAGTTTATCGAGTAGGGGTTATAATGAGCAGTTCTTC.

The rearrangement uses TRBV19 and TRBJ2-6; D is unresolved. This CDR3 has 15 amino acids. Trimming removed 0 bases at V and 5 bases at J, with 8 bases between. Germline V gene data show CDR1 as LNHDA and CDR2 as SQIVND (reference sequence). The DNA for the CDR3 is TGTGCCAGTAGTATAGACCGAGACAGGGCCAACGTCCTGACTTTC. This encodes CASSIDRDRANVLTF.

This clonotype was counted at least ten times. The chain uses TRBV27 and TRBJ1-3; no clear D. There are 17 residues in the CDR3. Germline CDR1 and CDR2: MNHEY and SMNVEV (reference sequence). Trimming removed 7 bases from V and 0 bases from J, with 19 bases in between. This CDR3 is CASILRAPLYSGNTIYF. CDR3 DNA sequence: TGTGCCAGCATCCTCCGAGCCCCGTTGTACTCTGGAAACACCATATATTTT.